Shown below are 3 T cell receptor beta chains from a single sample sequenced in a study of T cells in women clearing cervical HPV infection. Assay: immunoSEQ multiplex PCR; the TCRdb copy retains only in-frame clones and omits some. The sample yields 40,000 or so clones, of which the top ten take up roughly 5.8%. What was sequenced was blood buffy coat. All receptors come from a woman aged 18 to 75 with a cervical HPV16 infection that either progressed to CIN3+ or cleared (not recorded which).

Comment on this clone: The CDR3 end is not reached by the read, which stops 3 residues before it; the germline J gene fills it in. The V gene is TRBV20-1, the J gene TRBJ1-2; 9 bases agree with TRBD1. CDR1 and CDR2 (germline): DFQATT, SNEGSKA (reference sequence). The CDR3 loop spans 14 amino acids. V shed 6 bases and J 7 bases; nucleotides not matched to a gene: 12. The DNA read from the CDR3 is TGCAGTGCAGAACCTATAACAGGGGGCCGTGGC. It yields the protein CSAEPITGGRG. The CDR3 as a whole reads CSAEPITGGRGYTF.

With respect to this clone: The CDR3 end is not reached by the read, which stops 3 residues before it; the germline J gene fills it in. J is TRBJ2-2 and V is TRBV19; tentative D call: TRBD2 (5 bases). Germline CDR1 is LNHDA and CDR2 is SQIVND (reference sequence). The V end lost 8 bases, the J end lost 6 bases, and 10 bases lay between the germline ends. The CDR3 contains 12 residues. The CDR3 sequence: CASGLPAGELFF. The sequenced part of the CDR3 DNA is TGTGCCAGTGGACTGCCAGCCGGGGAG.

The CDR3 bases that were read are TGCAGCGTTGAAGTCGGGGGTACGGTCAACGAG. Translation: CSVEVGGTVNE. The entire CDR3 sequence reads CSVEVGGTVNEQYF. The chain uses TRBV29-1 and TRBJ2-7; tentatively, D is TRBD2 (6 bases). The read halts 3 residues ahead of the CDR3 end, with the missing end drawn from the germline J gene. V was cut by 1 base and J by 5 bases, with 15 bases left in between. CDR3 length: 14 amino acids. Germline CDR1 reads SQVTM; CDR2 reads ANQGSEA.